The 8 T cell receptor beta chains in this list originate from one sample, sequenced in a study of radiation and T cells in renal cell carcinoma (dated by TCRdb to 2020 to 2022). The method behind the library was the immunoSEQ multiplex PCR assay. The immuneACCESS repertoire file appears here via TCRdb, limited to in-frame rearrangements. These files lack a portion of the clones; in checked studies, under half of the deficit traces to unresolved V genes, and the cause of the others is not known. The sample table lists approximately 120,000 clones, roughly 80% of them with a count of one. The ten largest make up approximately 3% of the sample. The label giving this sample's time point can be read as: baseline pretreatment blood. The treatment or condition label corresponds to: 15 Gy SBRT to primary tumor, nephrectomy 4 weeks later. Sequencing used blood, obtained from a patient whose treatment included radiotherapy and nephrectomy. These receptors all come from a woman aged 55-75 years with renal cell carcinoma.

This clone was picked up one time. V usage is TRBV11-2 and J usage is TRBJ2-7; 7 bases are shared with TRBD1. The germline V gene encodes CDR1 SGHAT and CDR2 FQNNGV. V was pared by 2 bases and J by 2 bases, with 6 bases of the junction left unmatched. The CDR3 runs 15 residues. The CDR3 region is CASSLTNRGTYEQYF. As DNA, the CDR3 is TGTGCCAGCAGCTTAACTAACAGGGGAACCTACGAGCAGTACTTC.

The rearrangement joins TRBV29-1 to TRBJ1-3; TRBD1 agrees at 9 bases. This CDR3 comprises 13 residues. Unmatched junction bases numbered 1, after V lost 3 bases and J lost 4 bases. Germline V gives CDR1 SQVTM, CDR2 ANQGSEA. Here the CDR3 reads CSVETGGGNTIYF. CDR3 nucleotide sequence: TGCAGCGTTGAGACAGGGGGAGGAAACACCATATATTTT.

In its sample, this clone was seen a few times. V and J are TRBV7-9 and TRBJ2-7; 8 bases are a match to TRBD1. This CDR3 is built from 12 residues. Per the germline V gene, CDR1 is SEHNR and CDR2 is FQNEAQ (reference sequence). Unmatched junction bases numbered 2, after V lost 5 bases and J lost 5 bases. CDR3: CASSQQGDEQYF. CDR3 DNA sequence: TGTGCCAGCAGCCAACAGGGGGACGAGCAGTACTTC.

This chain connects TRBV19 to TRBJ1-5, with D maybe TRBD1 (5 bases). V gave up 3 bases and J gave up 6 bases, with 15 bases separating them. The germline gives CDR1 LNHDA, CDR2 SQIVND (reference sequence). The CDR3 loop spans 15 amino acids. CDR3 sequence: CASSINGAEGQPQHF. The CDR3 coding sequence is TGTGCCAGTAGTATTAACGGGGCCGAGGGTCAGCCCCAGCATTTT. Using reference TRBV19 and TRBJ1-5 for the parts outside the CDR3, the full variable domain is DGGITQSPKYLFRKEGQNVTLSCEQNLNHDAMYWYRQDPGQGLRLIYYSQIVNDFQKGDIAEGYSVSREKKESFPLTVTSAQKNPTAFYLCASSINGAEGQPQHFGDGTRLSIL.

This clone was observed a few times. One end of the junction does not line up with germline, which may come from a read error. The V gene is TRBV6-5, the J gene TRBJ1-2; TRBD1 aligns across 8 bases. CDR1 and CDR2 (germline): MNHEY, SVGAGI. The CDR3 length is 13 residues. In nucleotides, the CDR3 is TGTGCCAGCAGTTACGGGACAGGTTACCTTCAGATCTTC. Translated, it gives CASSYGTGYLQIF.

This chain connects TRBV4-1 to TRBJ1-5; D gene ambiguous. Per germline, CDR1 MGHRA and CDR2 YSYEKL. The V gene lost 0 bases and the J gene lost 9 bases, with 9 bases spanning the gap. The CDR3 runs to 13 residues. The CDR3 here is CASSQDEWRPQHF. In DNA, the CDR3 is TGCGCCAGCAGCCAAGATGAATGGAGGCCCCAGCATTTT.

The rearrangement uses TRBV15 and TRBJ1-4; 12 bases map to TRBD1. Germline V lookup: CDR1 LNHNV, CDR2 YYDKDF (reference sequence). The CDR3 loop spans 15 amino acids. Germline trimming cut 6 bases from V and 5 bases from J; bases unmatched to any gene: 4. The CDR3 sequence is CATSRDRGPNEKLFF. The CDR3 DNA follows: TGTGCCACCAGTAGGGACAGGGGGCCGAATGAAAAACTGTTTTTT.

The chain combines TRBV30 with TRBJ1-1; D call uncertain. V was shortened by 7 bases and J by 1 base, with 13 bases between the two germline ends. The CDR3 is 13 residues long. Germline assignment: CDR1 GTSNPN and CDR2 SVGIG (reference sequence). The chain's CDR3 is CASPGSGNTEAFF. CDR3 nucleotide sequence: TGTGCCTCCCCCGGGTCGGGGAACACTGAAGCTTTCTTT.